The 6 T cell receptor beta chains below were found in one sample sequenced in a study of somatic mutations in cytotoxic T cells in rheumatoid arthritis. TCRdb's copy holds only in-frame clones and misses some; the assay was immunoSEQ multiplex PCR. The data contain fewer than 20,000 clones, about 72% of them singletons. Specimen: CD8+ T cells sorted from blood. These receptors came from an adult with rheumatoid arthritis.

V and J are TRBV7-9 and TRBJ2-1, with TRBD1 identical over 7 bases. The CDR3 totals 16 residues. Losses at the gene ends were 2 bases for V and 1 base for J; bases not matched to a gene: 5. Germline V gene lookup returns CDR1 SEHNR and CDR2 FQNEAQ (reference sequence). For the CDR3, the DNA is TGTGCCAGCAGCTTACCGGACAGGAGTTCCTACAATGAGCAGTTCTTC. Translating gives CASSLPDRSSYNEQFF.

This chain joins TRBV4-1 and TRBJ1-2; the D gene is possibly TRBD1 (6 bases). In germline, CDR1 is MGHRA, CDR2 YSYEKL. The CDR3 runs 15 residues. V was shortened by 0 bases and J by 4 bases, with 12 bases between the two germline ends. DNA for the CDR3: TGCGCCAGCAGCCAAGATCCGACAGGAGGCTATGGCTACACCTTC. Its protein product is CASSQDPTGGYGYTF.

V usage is TRBV7-9 and J usage is TRBJ2-3, with 10 bases matching TRBD1. The length of the CDR3 is 14 residues. V gave up 5 bases and J gave up 4 bases; unmatched junction bases: 3. CDR1 and CDR2 (germline): SEHNR, FQNEAQ (reference sequence). The CDR3 sequence: CASSTTGGADTQYF. CDR3 sequence (DNA): TGTGCCAGCAGCACGACAGGGGGCGCAGATACGCAGTATTTT.

The CDR3 loop is CASSTRGRYYGYTF. CDR3 sequence (DNA): TGTGCCAGCAGTACCCGGGGGCGGTACTATGGCTACACCTTC. V usage is TRBV27 and J usage is TRBJ1-2; D may be TRBD1 (6 bases). The CDR3 extends over 14 amino acids. Germline CDR1 and CDR2: MNHEY and SMNVEV (reference sequence). The V end lost 5 bases, the J end lost 3 bases, and 13 bases lay between the germline ends.

V and J are TRBV6-1 and TRBJ1-1, with 8 positions matching TRBD1. V shed 2 bases and J 8 bases; nucleotides not matched to a gene: 13. Germline CDR1 reads MNHNS; CDR2 reads SASEGT. The CDR3 is made up of 16 amino acids. CDR3 sequence: CASSEYMGQAFSEAFF. The CDR3 DNA reads TGTGCCAGCAGTGAATACATGGGACAGGCTTTTTCGGAAGCTTTCTTT.

For this clone: The germline gene is not matched at one end of the junction; a read error may be the cause. The CDR3 DNA sequence: TGTGCCAGCAGTTCCGTGACAGGGGCGGCAAGTTCACCCCTCCACTTT. It encodes CASSSVTGAASSPLHF. The chain joins TRBV10-3 to TRBJ1-6; 8 bases are shared with TRBD1. CDR3 length: 16 residues. Germline lookup yields CDR1 ENHRY and CDR2 SYGVKD.